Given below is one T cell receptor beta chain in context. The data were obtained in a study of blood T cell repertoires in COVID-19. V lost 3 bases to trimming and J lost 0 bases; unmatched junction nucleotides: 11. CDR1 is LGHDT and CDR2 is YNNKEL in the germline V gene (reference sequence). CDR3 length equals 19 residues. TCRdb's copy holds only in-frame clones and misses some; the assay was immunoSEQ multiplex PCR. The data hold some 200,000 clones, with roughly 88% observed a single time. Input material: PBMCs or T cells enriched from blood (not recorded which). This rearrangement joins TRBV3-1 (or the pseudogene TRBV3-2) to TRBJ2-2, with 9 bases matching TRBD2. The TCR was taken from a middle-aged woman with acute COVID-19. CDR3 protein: CASSHPRGGQSPNTGELFF. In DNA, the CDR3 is TGTGCCAGCAGCCACCCGCGGGGGGGCCAATCCCCGAACACCGGGGAGCTGTTTTTT.